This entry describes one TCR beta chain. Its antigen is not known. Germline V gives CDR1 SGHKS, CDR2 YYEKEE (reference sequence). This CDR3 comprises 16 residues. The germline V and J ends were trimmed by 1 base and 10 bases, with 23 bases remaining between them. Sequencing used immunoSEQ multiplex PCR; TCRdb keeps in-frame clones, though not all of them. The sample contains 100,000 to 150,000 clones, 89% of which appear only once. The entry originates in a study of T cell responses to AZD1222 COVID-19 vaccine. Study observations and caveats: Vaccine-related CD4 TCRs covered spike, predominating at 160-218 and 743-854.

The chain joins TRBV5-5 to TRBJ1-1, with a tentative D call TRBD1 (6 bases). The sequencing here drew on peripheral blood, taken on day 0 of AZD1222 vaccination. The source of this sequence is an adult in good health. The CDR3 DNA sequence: TGTGCCAGCAGCTTGCAGGTTAGGACAGCTGTTGAGGGAGCTTTCTTT. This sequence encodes CASSLQVRTAVEGAFF.